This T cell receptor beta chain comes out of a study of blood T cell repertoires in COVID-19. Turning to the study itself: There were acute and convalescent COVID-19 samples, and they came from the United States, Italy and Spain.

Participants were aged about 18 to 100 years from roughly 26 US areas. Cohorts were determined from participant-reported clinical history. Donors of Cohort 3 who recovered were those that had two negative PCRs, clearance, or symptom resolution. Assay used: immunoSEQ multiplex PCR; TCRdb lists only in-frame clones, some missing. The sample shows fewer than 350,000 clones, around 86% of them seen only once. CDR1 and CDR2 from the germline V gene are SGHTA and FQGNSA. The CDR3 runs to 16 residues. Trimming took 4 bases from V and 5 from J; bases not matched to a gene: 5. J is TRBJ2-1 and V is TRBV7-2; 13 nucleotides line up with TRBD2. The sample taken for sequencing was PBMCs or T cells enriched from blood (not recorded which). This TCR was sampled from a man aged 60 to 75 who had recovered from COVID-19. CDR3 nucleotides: TGTGCCAGCAGCTCGCAAGGGACTAGCGGGAACAATGAGCAGTTCTTC. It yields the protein CASSSQGTSGNNEQFF. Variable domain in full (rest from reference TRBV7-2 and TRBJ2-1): GAGVSQSPSNKVTEKGKDVELRCDPISGHTALYWYRQSLGQGLEFLIYFQGNSAPDKSGLPSDRFSAERTGGSVSTLTIQRTQQEDSAVYLCASSSQGTSGNNEQFFGPGTRLTVL.